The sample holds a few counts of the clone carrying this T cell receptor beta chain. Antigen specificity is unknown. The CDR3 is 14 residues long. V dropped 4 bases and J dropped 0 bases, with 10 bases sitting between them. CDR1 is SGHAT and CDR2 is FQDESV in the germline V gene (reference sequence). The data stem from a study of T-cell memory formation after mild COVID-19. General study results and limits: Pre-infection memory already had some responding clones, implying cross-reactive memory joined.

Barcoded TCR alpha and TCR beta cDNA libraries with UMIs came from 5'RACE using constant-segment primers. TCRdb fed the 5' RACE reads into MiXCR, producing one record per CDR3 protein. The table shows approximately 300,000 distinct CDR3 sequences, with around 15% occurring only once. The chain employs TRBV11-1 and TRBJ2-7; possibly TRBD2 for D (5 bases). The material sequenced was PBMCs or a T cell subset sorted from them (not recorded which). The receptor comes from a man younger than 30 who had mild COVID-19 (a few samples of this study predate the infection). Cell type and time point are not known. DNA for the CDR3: TGTGCCAGCAGCTCTGGACTGAGCTCCTACGAGCAGTACGTC. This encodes CASSSGLSSYEQYV.